The T cell receptor beta chain under discussion was sequenced for a study of T cells after yellow fever vaccination. This clonotype was recorded a few times. Its antigen is as yet unknown. Findings and limits, study-wide: Clones from primary vaccination mostly reappeared after the booster (less than 98% CD4, about 88% CD8). Contaminants from the bulk population, in the form of abundant clonotypes, could be found in FACS-sorted repertoires.

For TCR, cDNA came from 5'RACE template switching, which added a universal primer site and UMIs. TCRdb re-derived calls from the 5' RACE reads in MiXCR, one entry per CDR3 protein. Counted here are fewer than 350,000 distinct CDR3 sequences, about 4.5% occurring once; the ten biggest clones make up roughly 19%. The sequences come from PBMCs, collected 15 days after the yellow fever booster vaccination. The TCR was taken from a man younger than 30 who received the YFV17D yellow fever vaccine.

The CDR3: CASSQGSERAWDTQYF. The CDR3 bases are TGTGCCAGCAGCCAAGGTAGTGAGAGGGCATGGGATACGCAGTATTTT. This rearrangement joins TRBV3-1 to TRBJ2-3; D might be TRBD2 (5 bases). The germline CDR1 and CDR2 sequences are LGHDT and YNNKEL (reference sequence). The V gene lost 1 base and the J gene lost 6 bases, with 17 bases spanning the gap. The CDR3 totals 16 residues.